This T cell receptor (beta chain) is from a study of T cell responses to AZD1222 COVID-19 vaccine. This clone was seen only a few times. The target antigen is unknown. Whole-study findings and limits: Among spike-specific TCRs, nearly half reportedly target unmutated variant regions.

Second-dose intervals near 4 or 12 weeks were combined. Profiling relied on immunoSEQ multiplex PCR, and the TCRdb table lists in-frame clones only, not all of them. The sample holds 70,000 to 95,000 clones, about nine tenths seen once. V was shortened by 1 base and J by 7 bases, with 17 bases between the two germline ends. The CDR3 is 16 residues long. Germline V lookup: CDR1 SGHKS, CDR2 YYEKEE (reference sequence). The TCR originated in an adult who received the AZD1222 COVID-19 vaccine. V gene TRBV5-5 combines with J gene TRBJ1-4; D call uncertain. Sequenced material: peripheral blood, taken 28 days after the second AZD1222 dose. The CDR3 sequence: CASSLYGVSGTEKLFF. CDR3 in DNA: TGTGCCAGCAGCTTGTATGGGGTATCCGGTACTGAAAAACTGTTTTTT.